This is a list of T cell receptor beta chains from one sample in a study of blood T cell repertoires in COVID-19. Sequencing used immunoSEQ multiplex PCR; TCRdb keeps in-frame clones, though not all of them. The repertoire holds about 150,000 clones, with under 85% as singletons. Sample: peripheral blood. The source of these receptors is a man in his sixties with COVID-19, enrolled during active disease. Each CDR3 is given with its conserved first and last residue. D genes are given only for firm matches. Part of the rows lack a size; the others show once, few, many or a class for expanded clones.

CASSPPIWTGEAFF | TGTGCCAGCAGCCCACCTATTTGGACAGGTGAAGCTTTCTTT | - | TRBV9 | TRBD1 | TRBJ1-1
CASSLGGSGVYNEQFF | TGTGCCAGCAGCTTGGGGGGATCGGGTGTCTACAATGAGCAGTTCTTC | once | TRBV7-2 | - | TRBJ2-1
CASSLNPSGRTSMNTEAFF | TGTGCCAGCAGCTTAAATCCCTCGGGCCGGACATCCATGAACACTGAAGCTTTCTTT | - | TRBV7-2 | - | TRBJ1-1
CATSRRSGQYGYTF | TGTGCCACCAGCAGACGATCCGGACAGTATGGCTACACCTTC | - | TRBV15 | - | TRBJ1-2
CASLKQGVSNQPQHF | TGTGCCAGCCTAAAACAGGGGGTAAGCAATCAGCCCCAGCATTTT | - | TRBV5-6 | TRBD1 | TRBJ1-5
CASSYGTGNQPQHF | TGTGCCAGCAGTTACGGGACAGGAAATCAGCCCCAGCATTTT | - | TRBV6-5 | TRBD1 | TRBJ1-5
CASSPRGGGHEQYF | TGTGCCAGCAGCCCCCGAGGCGGGGGCCACGAGCAGTACTTC | - | TRBV7-2 | - | TRBJ2-7
CASSLEAAQPYTIYF | TGTGCCAGCAGCTTGGAGGCAGCACAGCCTTACACCATATATTTT | - | TRBV5-6 | - | TRBJ1-3
CASSPGQGGKPNEKLFF | TGTGCCAGCTCACCGGGACAGGGGGGAAAGCCGAATGAAAAACTGTTTTTT | - | TRBV18 | TRBD1 | TRBJ1-4
CASSLSRQGNLATEAFF | TGTGCCAGCAGTTTATCGCGGCAGGGGAATTTAGCAACTGAAGCTTTCTTT | - | TRBV27 | - | TRBJ1-1
CASITTSTDTQYF | TGTGCCAGCATTACGACTAGCACAGATACGCAGTATTTT | - | TRBV28 | - | TRBJ2-3
CASSPSGSWTGELFF | TGTGCCAGCAGCCCTAGCGGGAGTTGGACCGGGGAGCTGTTTTTT | - | TRBV6-4 | TRBD2 | TRBJ2-2
CASSLRNSNQPQHF | TGTGCCAGCAGTTTACGTAATAGCAATCAGCCCCAGCATTTT | - | TRBV28 | - | TRBJ1-5
CASRQEYYGYTF | TGTGCCAGCAGACAGGAATACTATGGCTACACCTTC | - | TRBV6-5 | - | TRBJ1-2
CASSPTLREVSDTQYF | TGTGCCAGCTCACCAACCTTGCGGGAGGTCTCAGATACGCAGTATTTT | - | TRBV18 | TRBD2 | TRBJ2-3
CASRPDRENTEAFF | TGTGCCAGTAGACCCGACAGGGAGAACACTGAAGCTTTCTTT | - | TRBV19 | TRBD1 | TRBJ1-1
CASSLSGSVAEKLFF | TGCGCCAGCAGCTTGAGTGGCAGCGTAGCTGAAAAACTGTTTTTT | few | TRBV5-1 | - | TRBJ1-4
CASSLALYEQYF | TGTGCCAGCAGTTTAGCCCTATACGAGCAGTACTTC | - | TRBV12-3/TRBV12-4 | - | TRBJ2-7
CASSLVQNTEAFF | TGTGCCAGCAGCTTAGTCCAGAACACTGAAGCTTTCTTT | - | TRBV11-2 | - | TRBJ1-1
CASSLALGQRKQETQYF | TGTGCCAGCAGCTTGGCGCTGGGACAGCGAAAGCAAGAGACCCAGTACTTC | - | TRBV5-8 | TRBD1 | TRBJ2-5
CASSPPREKLFF | TGTGCCAGCAGTCCCCCCCGGGAAAAACTGTTTTTT | - | TRBV6-2/TRBV6-3 | - | TRBJ1-4
CASSPTRDTQYF | TGTGCCAGCAGCCCGACCAGGGATACGCAGTATTTT | once | TRBV7-8 | - | TRBJ2-3
CASSPGLGAVETQYF | TGTGCCAGCTCCCCGGGTCTAGGGGCTGTAGAGACCCAGTACTTC | - | TRBV18 | - | TRBJ2-5